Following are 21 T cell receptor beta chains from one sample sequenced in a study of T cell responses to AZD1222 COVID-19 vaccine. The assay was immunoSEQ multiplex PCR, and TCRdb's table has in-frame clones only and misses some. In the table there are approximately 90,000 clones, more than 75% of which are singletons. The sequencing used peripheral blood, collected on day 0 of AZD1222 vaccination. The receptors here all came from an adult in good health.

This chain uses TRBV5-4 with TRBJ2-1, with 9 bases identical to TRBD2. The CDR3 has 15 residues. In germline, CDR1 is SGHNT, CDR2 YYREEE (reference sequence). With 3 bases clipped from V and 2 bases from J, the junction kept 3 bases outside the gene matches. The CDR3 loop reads CASSSAGGTYNEQFF. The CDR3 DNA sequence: TGTGCCAGCAGCTCAGCGGGGGGTACCTACAATGAGCAGTTCTTC.

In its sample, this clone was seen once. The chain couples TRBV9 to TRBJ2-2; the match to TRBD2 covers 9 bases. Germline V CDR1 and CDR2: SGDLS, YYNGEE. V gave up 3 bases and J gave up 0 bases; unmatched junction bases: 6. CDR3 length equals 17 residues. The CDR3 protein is CASSETSGGPNTGELFF. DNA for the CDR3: TGTGCCAGCAGCGAGACGAGCGGGGGGCCGAACACCGGGGAGCTGTTTTTT.

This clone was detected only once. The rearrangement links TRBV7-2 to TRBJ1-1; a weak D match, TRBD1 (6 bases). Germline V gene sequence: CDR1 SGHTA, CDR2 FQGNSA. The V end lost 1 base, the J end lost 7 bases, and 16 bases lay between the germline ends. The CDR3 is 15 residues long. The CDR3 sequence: CASSLEWGWTVEAFF. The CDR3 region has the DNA TGTGCCAGCAGCTTAGAATGGGGTTGGACAGTTGAAGCTTTCTTT.

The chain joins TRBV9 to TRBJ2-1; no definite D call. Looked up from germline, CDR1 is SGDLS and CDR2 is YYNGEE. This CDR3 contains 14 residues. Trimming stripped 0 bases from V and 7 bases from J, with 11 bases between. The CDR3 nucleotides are TGTGCCAGCAGCGTAGTACAGCTGTCAAATGAGCAGTTCTTC. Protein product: CASSVVQLSNEQFF.

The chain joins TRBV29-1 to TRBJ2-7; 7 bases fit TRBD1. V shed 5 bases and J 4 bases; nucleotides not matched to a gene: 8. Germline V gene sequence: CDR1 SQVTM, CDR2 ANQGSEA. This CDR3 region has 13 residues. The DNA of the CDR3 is TGCAGCGTTAGACAGGGCGCGGGTTACGAGCAGTACTTC. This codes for CSVRQGAGYEQYF.

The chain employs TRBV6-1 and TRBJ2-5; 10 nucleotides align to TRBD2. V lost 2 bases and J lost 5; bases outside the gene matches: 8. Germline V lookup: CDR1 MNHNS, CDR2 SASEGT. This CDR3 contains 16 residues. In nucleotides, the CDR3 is TGTGCCAGCAGTGAACAGGCTAGCGGGAGCGTCGAGACCCAGTACTTC. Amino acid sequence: CASSEQASGSVETQYF.

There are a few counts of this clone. The DNA of the CDR3 is TGTGCCAGCAGTTTGGTCGGGGAGCTGTTTTTT. Amino acid sequence: CASSLVGELFF. The chain has TRBV28 and TRBJ2-2; no clear D. Trimming took off 3 bases at V and 7 bases at J, with 3 bases between the two ends. Germline lookup yields CDR1 MDHEN and CDR2 SYDVKM. The CDR3 is 11 amino acids. Full variable domain (rest looked up from reference TRBV28 and TRBJ2-2): DVKVTQSSRYLVKRTGEKVFLECVQDMDHENMFWYRQDPGLGLRLIYFSYDVKMKEKGDIPEGYSVSREKKERFSLILESASTNQTSMYLCASSLVGELFFGEGSRLTVL.

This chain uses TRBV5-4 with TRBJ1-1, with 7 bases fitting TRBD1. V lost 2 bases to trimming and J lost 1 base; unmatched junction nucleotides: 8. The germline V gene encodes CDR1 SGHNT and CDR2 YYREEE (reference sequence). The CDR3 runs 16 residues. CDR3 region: CASSLQGSGRNTEAFF. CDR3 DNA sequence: TGTGCCAGCAGCTTACAGGGGTCGGGCCGGAACACTGAAGCTTTCTTT.

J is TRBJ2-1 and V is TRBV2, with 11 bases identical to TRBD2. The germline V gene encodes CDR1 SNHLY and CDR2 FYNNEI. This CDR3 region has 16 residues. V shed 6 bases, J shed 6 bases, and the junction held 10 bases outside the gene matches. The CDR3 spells CASRQLAGGGTNEQFF. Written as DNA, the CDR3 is TGTGCCAGCAGACAGTTAGCGGGAGGGGGGACCAATGAGCAGTTCTTC.

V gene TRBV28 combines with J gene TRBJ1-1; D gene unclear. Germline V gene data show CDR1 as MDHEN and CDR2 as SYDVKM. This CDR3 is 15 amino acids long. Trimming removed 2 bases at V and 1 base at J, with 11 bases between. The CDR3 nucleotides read TGTGCCAGCAGTTTACCCACCCCGGGGAACACTGAAGCTTTCTTT. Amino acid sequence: CASSLPTPGNTEAFF.

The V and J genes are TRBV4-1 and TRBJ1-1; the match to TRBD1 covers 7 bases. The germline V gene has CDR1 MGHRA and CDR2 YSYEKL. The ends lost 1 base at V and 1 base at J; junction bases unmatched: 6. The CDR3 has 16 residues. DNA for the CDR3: TGCGCCAGCAGCCAAGGCGAGAACAGGGGGAACACTGAAGCTTTCTTT. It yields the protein CASSQGENRGNTEAFF.

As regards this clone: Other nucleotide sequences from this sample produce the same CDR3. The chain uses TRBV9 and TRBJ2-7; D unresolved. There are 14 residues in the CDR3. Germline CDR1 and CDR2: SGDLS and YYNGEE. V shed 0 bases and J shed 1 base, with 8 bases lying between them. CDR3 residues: CASSVALGSYEQYF. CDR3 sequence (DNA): TGTGCCAGCAGCGTAGCTTTGGGGTCCTACGAGCAGTACTTC. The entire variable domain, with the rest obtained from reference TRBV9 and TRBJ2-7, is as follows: DSGVTQTPKHLITATGQRVTLRCSPRSGDLSVYWYQQSLDQGLQFLIQYYNGEERAKGNILERFSAQQFPDLHSELNLSSLELGDSALYFCASSVALGSYEQYFGPGTRLTVT.

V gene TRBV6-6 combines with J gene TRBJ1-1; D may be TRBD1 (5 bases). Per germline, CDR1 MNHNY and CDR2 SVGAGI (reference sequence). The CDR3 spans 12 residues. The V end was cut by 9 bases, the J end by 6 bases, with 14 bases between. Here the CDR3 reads CASGGSNAEAFF. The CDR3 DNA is TGTGCCAGTGGGGGGTCCAACGCTGAAGCTTTCTTT.

The CDR3 is CASSPAADRVNGELFF. As DNA, the CDR3 is TGTGCCAGCTCACCAGCTGCGGACAGGGTGAACGGGGAGCTGTTTTTT. This chain connects TRBV18 to TRBJ2-2, with 8 bases lining up with TRBD1. Trimming cost V 2 bases and J 7 bases; bases outside gene matches: 9. The CDR3 is 16 amino acids. From germline, CDR1 is KGHSH and CDR2 LQKENI. The full variable domain, rest sourced from reference TRBV18 and TRBJ2-2, is NAGVMQNPRHLVRRRGQEARLRCSPMKGHSHVYWYRQLPEEGLKFMVYLQKENIIDESGMPKERFSAEFPKEGPSILRIQQVVRGDSAAYFCASSPAADRVNGELFFGEGSRLTVL.

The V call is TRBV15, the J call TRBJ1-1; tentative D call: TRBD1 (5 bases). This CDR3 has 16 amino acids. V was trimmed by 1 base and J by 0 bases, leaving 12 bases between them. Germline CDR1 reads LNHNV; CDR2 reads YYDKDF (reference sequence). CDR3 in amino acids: CATSRVGATMNTEAFF. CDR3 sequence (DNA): TGTGCCACCAGCAGAGTTGGGGCCACAATGAACACTGAAGCTTTCTTT.

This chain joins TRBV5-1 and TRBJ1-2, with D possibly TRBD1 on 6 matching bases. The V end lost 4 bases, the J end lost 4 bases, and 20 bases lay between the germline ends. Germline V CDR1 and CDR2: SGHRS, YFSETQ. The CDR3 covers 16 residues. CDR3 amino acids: CASSPEGGRRTYGYTF. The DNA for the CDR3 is TGCGCCAGCAGCCCAGAAGGGGGGAGGCGGACCTATGGCTACACCTTC.

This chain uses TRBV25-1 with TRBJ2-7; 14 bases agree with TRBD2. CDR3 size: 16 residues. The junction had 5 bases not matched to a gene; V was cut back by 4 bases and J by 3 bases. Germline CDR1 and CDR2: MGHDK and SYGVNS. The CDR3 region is CASSAPGLAGVYEQYF. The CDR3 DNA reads TGTGCCAGCAGTGCCCCGGGACTAGCGGGAGTCTACGAGCAGTACTTC.

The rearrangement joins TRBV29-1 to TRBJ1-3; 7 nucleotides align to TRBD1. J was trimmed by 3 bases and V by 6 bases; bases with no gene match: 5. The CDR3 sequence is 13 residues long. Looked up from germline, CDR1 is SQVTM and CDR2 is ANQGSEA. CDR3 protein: CSVGRDSGNTIYF. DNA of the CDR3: TGCAGCGTCGGCCGGGACAGTGGAAACACCATATATTTT.

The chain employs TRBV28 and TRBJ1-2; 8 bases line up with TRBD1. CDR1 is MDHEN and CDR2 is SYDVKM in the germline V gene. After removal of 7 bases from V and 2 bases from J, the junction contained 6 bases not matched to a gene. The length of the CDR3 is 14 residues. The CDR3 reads CASIRQGRNYGYTF. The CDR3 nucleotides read TGTGCCAGCATTCGACAGGGGCGAAACTATGGCTACACCTTC.

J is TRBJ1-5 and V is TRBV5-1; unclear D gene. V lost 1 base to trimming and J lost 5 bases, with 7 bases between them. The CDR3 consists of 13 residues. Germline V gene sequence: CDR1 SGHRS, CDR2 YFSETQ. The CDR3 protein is CASSLWIDQPQHF. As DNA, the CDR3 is TGCGCCAGCAGCTTGTGGATCGATCAGCCCCAGCATTTT.

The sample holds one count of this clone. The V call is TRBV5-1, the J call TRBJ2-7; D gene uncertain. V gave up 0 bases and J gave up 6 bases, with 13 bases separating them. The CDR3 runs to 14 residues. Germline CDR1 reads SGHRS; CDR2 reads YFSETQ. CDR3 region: CASSLDGHFTEQYF. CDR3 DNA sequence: TGCGCCAGCAGCTTGGACGGCCATTTCACCGAGCAGTACTTC.